Reported below is one TCR beta chain. This entry belongs to a study of blood T cell repertoires in COVID-19. Study as a whole: Samples of COVID-19 (acute and convalescent) were obtained from the United States, Italy and Spain. T cells, B-cell-depleted T cells, or PBMCs supplied cDNA or gDNA.

Donors were grouped by their self-reported clinical history. Recovered participants had two consecutive negative NP/OP PCR tests, healthcare professional clearance, or symptom resolution. TCRdb's table, derived via immunoSEQ multiplex PCR, lists solely in-frame clones and lacks some. Among approximately 270,000 clones listed, over 85% were seen once. Germline loops: CDR1 MNHEY, CDR2 SVGAGI. CDR3 length: 16 residues. J lost 0 bases, V lost 4 bases, and 5 bases had no gene match. The specimen was PBMCs or T cells enriched from blood (not recorded which). This clonotype originated in a woman between 55 and 75 years old who had recovered from COVID-19. The chain uses TRBV6-5 and TRBJ2-7; 11 bases fit TRBD2. CDR3 sequence (DNA): TGTGCCAGCAGTTCGACTAGCGGGGTTAGCTCCTACGAGCAGTACTTC. Protein sequence: CASSSTSGVSSYEQYF.